The 30 T cell receptor beta chains below all came from one sample that was sequenced in a study of T cell changes during pregnancy in multiple sclerosis. Assay: immunoSEQ multiplex PCR; the TCRdb copy retains only in-frame clones and omits some. The table lists under 50,000 clones, more than 85% of them singletons, with more than 5% in the top ten. The material sequenced was CD8+ T cells from peripheral blood mononuclear cells, taken in the third trimester of pregnancy. The source is a female donor with multiple sclerosis, enrolled in a pregnancy study.

The genes are TRBV4-3 and TRBJ2-1; 7 bases line up with TRBD2. Germline loops: CDR1 LGHNA, CDR2 YSLEER. The CDR3 consists of 16 residues. J was trimmed by 2 bases and V by 0 bases; bases with no gene match: 4. The CDR3 DNA reads as TGCGCCAGCAGCCAAGAATGGCGGGAGCCCTACAATGAGCAGTTCTTC. This encodes CASSQEWREPYNEQFF.

A note on this clone: Distinct nucleotide sequences in the sample also encode this CDR3. The rearrangement joins TRBV19 to TRBJ2-7; 10 nucleotides agree with TRBD1. V shed 6 bases, J shed 2 bases, and the junction held 4 bases outside the gene matches. CDR3 length: 14 residues. Per the germline V gene, CDR1 is LNHDA and CDR2 is SQIVND (reference sequence). CDR3 sequence: CASSPGQGAYEQYF. The CDR3 region has the DNA TGTGCCAGTAGCCCCGGACAGGGGGCCTACGAGCAGTACTTC.

The J gene is TRBJ2-2, the V gene TRBV19; D might be TRBD2 (6 bases). V lost 7 bases to trimming and J lost 5 bases, with 17 bases between them. There are 15 residues in the CDR3. In germline, CDR1 is LNHDA, CDR2 SQIVND (reference sequence). The CDR3 region has the DNA TGTGCCAGTACCGATGGGGTTGGAGGGACCGGGGAGCTGTTTTTT. The encoded protein is CASTDGVGGTGELFF.

The V and J genes are TRBV4-1 and TRBJ2-7; 7 nucleotides match TRBD2. CDR3 length: 15 amino acids. Germline values: CDR1 MGHRA, CDR2 YSYEKL. Trimming cost V 1 base and J 2 bases; bases outside gene matches: 5. CDR3: CASSQVPSGTYEQYF. The CDR3 DNA follows: TGCGCCAGCAGCCAAGTGCCTAGCGGAACCTACGAGCAGTACTTC.

This sequence joins TRBV9 and TRBJ2-7; the D gene is possibly TRBD2 (7 bases). V lost 0 bases to trimming and J lost 5 bases, with 18 bases between them. The CDR3 has 16 residues. Germline V gene data show CDR1 as SGDLS and CDR2 as YYNGEE. The CDR3 nucleotides read TGTGCCAGCAGCGTAGGAGGGGGGGGTCCCGTCCACGAGCAGTACTTC. Protein product: CASSVGGGGPVHEQYF.

This clone occurred once. The chain joins TRBV27 to TRBJ2-1; D gene unclear. CDR3 length equals 14 residues. With 2 bases removed from V and 9 bases from J, the gap between germline ends came to 14 bases. CDR1 and CDR2 from the germline V gene are MNHEY and SMNVEV (reference sequence). The CDR3 spells CASSLVGGSGEQFF. In nucleotides, the CDR3 is TGTGCCAGCAGTTTAGTTGGTGGGTCAGGTGAGCAGTTCTTC.

The V call is TRBV5-1, the J call TRBJ2-7; possibly TRBD2 for D (5 bases). The CDR3 is 16 amino acids. Germline V gene sequence: CDR1 SGHRS, CDR2 YFSETQ. Trimming took 0 bases from V and 5 from J, leaving 18 bases between them. CDR3 DNA: TGCGCCAGCAGCTTGGCCCCCCTGAGTATGAGGGACGAGCAGTACTTC. Translation: CASSLAPLSMRDEQYF. Filled out from reference TRBV5-1 and TRBJ2-7, the complete variable domain reads KAGVTQTPRYLIKTRGQQVTLSCSPISGHRSVSWYQQTPGQGLQFLFEYFSETQRNKGNFPGRFSGRQFSNSRSEMNVSTLELGDSALYLCASSLAPLSMRDEQYFGPGTRLTVT.

The chain carries TRBV9 and TRBJ2-7; the match to TRBD2 covers 9 bases. The CDR3 covers 14 residues. Germline V gives CDR1 SGDLS, CDR2 YYNGEE. V shed 0 bases and J 5 bases; nucleotides not matched to a gene: 3. CDR3 sequence (DNA): TGTGCCAGCAGCGTAGGAGCGGGAGGCAACGAGCAGTACTTC. Translating it yields CASSVGAGGNEQYF.

This clone was recorded only once. The chain combines TRBV11-2 with TRBJ2-2, with 7 bases that match TRBD1. The length of the CDR3 is 19 residues. CDR1 is SGHAT, CDR2 FQNNGV, per germline. V lost 5 bases to trimming and J lost 0 bases; unmatched junction nucleotides: 15. The CDR3 nucleotides are TGTGCCAGCAGCCCCGGCTTGCAGGGGGATCTCGCGAACACCGGGGAGCTGTTTTTT. Protein: CASSPGLQGDLANTGELFF.

The CDR3 DNA follows: TGTGCCAGCAGTGACCAGGATGCCAAGGAGCAGTTCTTC. Translated, it gives CASSDQDAKEQFF. This rearrangement joins TRBV6-4 to TRBJ2-1; D remains ambiguous. CDR3 length equals 13 residues. Between the trimmed V and J ends, which lost 2 bases and 10 bases, there was a span of 12 bases. The germline CDR1 and CDR2 sequences are MRHNA and SNTAGT.

This clone was seen a few times. The chain is built from TRBV7-6 and TRBJ1-1, with 8 bases lining up with TRBD1. Germline CDR1 is SGHVS and CDR2 is FNYEAQ. Germline trimming cut 6 bases from V and 0 bases from J; bases unmatched to any gene: 6. The CDR3 is 15 amino acids. CDR3 sequence (DNA): TGTGCCAGCAGTAGCAGACAGGGGATGAACACTGAAGCTTTCTTT. It is translated as CASSSRQGMNTEAFF.

V usage is TRBV11-3 and J usage is TRBJ2-3, with 9 positions matching TRBD1. Germline V gives CDR1 SGHNT, CDR2 YENEEA. V gave up 2 bases and J gave up 7 bases; unmatched junction bases: 10. The CDR3 length is 16 residues. In DNA form, the CDR3 reads TGTGCCAGCAGCTTATACGGGACAGGGTCAGCATATACGCAGTATTTT. Protein sequence: CASSLYGTGSAYTQYF.

J is TRBJ2-7 and V is TRBV6-6; TRBD1 matches 7 bases. Germline V gene sequence: CDR1 MNHNY, CDR2 SVGAGI (reference sequence). There are 13 residues in the CDR3. Trimming took 6 bases from V and 3 from J; bases not matched to a gene: 5. This chain's CDR3 is CASSPGTVYEQYF. CDR3 DNA: TGTGCCAGCAGCCCCGGGACAGTCTACGAGCAGTACTTC.

The count of this clone is one. This rearrangement joins TRBV27 to TRBJ2-7, with a weak D call TRBD2 (5 bases). V was clipped by 6 bases and J by 4 bases, with 16 bases between them. The CDR3 loop spans 14 amino acids. Germline V gene lookup returns CDR1 MNHEY and CDR2 SMNVEV (reference sequence). The CDR3, as DNA: TGTGCCAGCAGATTAGCGCCGGGGAGTTACGAGCAGTACTTC. Its translation is CASRLAPGSYEQYF.

The chain employs TRBV5-6 and TRBJ1-1, with 8 bases aligning to TRBD1. The CDR3 runs to 15 residues. The V and J ends lost 1 base and 5 bases, in that order; junction bases with no gene match: 7. Germline CDR1 reads SGHDT; CDR2 reads YYEEEE. The CDR3 sequence: CASSLIGQGRTEAFF. In DNA form, the CDR3 reads TGTGCCAGCAGCTTGATAGGACAGGGCCGTACTGAAGCTTTCTTT.

The chain joins TRBV19 to TRBJ1-5; the D is unclear. The CDR3 sequence is 14 residues long. The V gene's germline CDR1 is LNHDA and CDR2 SQIVND (reference sequence). Trimming removed 5 bases from V and 6 bases from J, with 14 bases in between. CDR3 protein: CASSWVESGQPQHF. CDR3 in DNA: TGTGCCAGTAGTTGGGTCGAGAGCGGTCAGCCCCAGCATTTT.

This clone was seen only once. J is TRBJ2-3 and V is TRBV7-9, with TRBD2 as a possible D gene (6 bases). The CDR3 totals 16 residues. The germline CDR1 and CDR2 sequences are SEHNR and FQNEAQ (reference sequence). The V gene lost 3 bases and the J gene lost 3 bases, with 16 bases spanning the gap. The CDR3 sequence: CASSFFIGRETDTQYF. As DNA, the CDR3 is TGTGCCAGCAGCTTTTTCATTGGGCGGGAAACAGATACGCAGTATTTT.

Here the CDR3 DNA reads TGTGCCAGCAGCCAACAAACCGGGGAGCTGTTTTTT. It specifies CASSQQTGELFF. This chain joins TRBV4-2 and TRBJ2-2; no definite D call. The CDR3 totals 12 residues. Germline assignment: CDR1 LGHNA and CDR2 YNFKEQ. The V end lost 2 bases, the J end lost 5 bases, and 3 bases lay between the germline ends.

The chain carries TRBV7-9 and TRBJ1-1; weak D call: TRBD1 (6 bases). In germline, CDR1 is SEHNR, CDR2 FQNEAQ (reference sequence). The germline V and J ends were trimmed by 2 bases and 5 bases, with 18 bases remaining between them. This CDR3 contains 16 residues. CDR3 bases: TGTGCCAGCAGCTTAAGGATAGCCCGAGGGGGTACTGAAGCTTTCTTT. Encoded protein: CASSLRIARGGTEAFF.

CDR3: CASSIDRGFISTDTQYF. The CDR3 coding sequence is TGTGCCAGTAGTATAGATCGAGGGTTCATCAGCACAGATACGCAGTATTTT. This chain joins TRBV19 and TRBJ2-3; a weak D match, TRBD2 (5 bases). V was pared by 0 bases and J by 0 bases, with 13 bases between. Germline V gene lookup returns CDR1 LNHDA and CDR2 SQIVND (reference sequence). CDR3 size: 17 residues. The full variable domain, its missing parts supplied by reference TRBV19 and TRBJ2-3, is DGGITQSPKYLFRKEGQNVTLSCEQNLNHDAMYWYRQDPGQGLRLIYYSQIVNDFQKGDIAEGYSVSREKKESFPLTVTSAQKNPTAFYLCASSIDRGFISTDTQYFGPGTRLTVL.

This clone has a single count. The J gene is TRBJ1-2, the V gene TRBV25-1; 12 nucleotides align to TRBD1. The V gene's germline CDR1 is MGHDK and CDR2 SYGVNS. After removal of 6 bases from V and 8 bases from J, the junction contained 10 bases not matched to a gene. The CDR3 sequence is 15 residues long. The CDR3 loop is CASSRDRGRQEGYTF. The DNA for the CDR3 is TGTGCCAGCAGCCGGGACAGGGGGCGCCAAGAGGGCTACACCTTC.

This chain uses TRBV19 with TRBJ1-1; 8 nucleotides line up with TRBD1. CDR3 length: 14 amino acids. CDR1 and CDR2 (germline): LNHDA, SQIVND (reference sequence). The trim removed 5 bases at V and 3 bases at J, leaving 5 bases unmatched. The CDR3 DNA sequence: TGTGCCAGTAGTCTGCCAGGGGGCTACACTGAAGCTTTCTTT. Its protein is CASSLPGGYTEAFF.

This sequence joins TRBV29-1 and TRBJ1-2, with D possibly matching TRBD1 (6 bases). The germline V gene encodes CDR1 SQVTM and CDR2 ANQGSEA. The CDR3 has 13 residues. Trimming cost V 3 bases and J 2 bases, with 10 bases left between them. For the CDR3, the DNA is TGCAGCGTTGATGGGGGCAGAAACTATGGCTACACCTTC. Translated: CSVDGGRNYGYTF. Full variable domain (rest looked up from reference TRBV29-1 and TRBJ1-2): SAVISQKPSRDICQRGTSLTIQCQVDSQVTMMFWYRQQPGQSLTLIATANQGSEATYESGFVIDKFPISRPNLTFSTLTVSNMSPEDSSIYLCSVDGGRNYGYTFGSGTRLTVV.

This chain joins TRBV7-9 and TRBJ2-3; 15 bases map to TRBD2. Trimming at V came to 11 bases and at J to 5 bases, leaving 8 bases not matched to a gene. This CDR3 contains 15 residues. Germline V gene sequence: CDR1 SEHNR, CDR2 FQNEAQ (reference sequence). CDR3 sequence (DNA): TGTGCCGCGAACCCGGGACTAGCGGGAGGAGATACGCAGTATTTT. Encoded protein: CAANPGLAGGDTQYF.

The CDR3 loop is CAISDRAGAGEQYF. The CDR3, as DNA: TGTGCCATCAGTGACCGAGCGGGAGCGGGCGAGCAGTACTTC. The V call is TRBV10-3, the J call TRBJ2-7; TRBD2 aligns across 8 bases. The V gene's germline CDR1 is ENHRY and CDR2 SYGVKD. Losses at the gene ends were 3 bases for V and 6 bases for J; bases not matched to a gene: 7. This CDR3 has 14 residues.

Of note for this clone: The conserved final phenylalanine or tryptophan is absent from the CDR3, which likely points to a read error. The DNA is left out, because the CDR3 cannot be placed on it with certainty; the CDR3 is given as TCRdb lists it. This chain uses TRBV28 with TRBJ2-7; the D segment call TRBD1 is taken from the table without a DNA check. Germline CDR1 is MDHEN and CDR2 is SYDVKM. With termini counted, the CDR3 has 12 amino acids. The CDR3 loop reads CASSWTLGTGFT.

The chain employs TRBV7-3 and TRBJ2-5; 11 bases line up with TRBD2. The V gene end was trimmed by 5 bases and the J gene end by 2 bases; junction bases not matched to a gene: 7. CDR1 is SGHTA and CDR2 is FQGTGA in the germline V gene. The CDR3 sequence is 16 residues long. CDR3 in DNA: TGTGCCAGCAGCGCGGGACTAGCGGTCCTGCAAGAGACCCAGTACTTC. It translates to CASSAGLAVLQETQYF.

The chain links TRBV19 to TRBJ2-1; 11 bases are a match to TRBD2. Germline V CDR1 and CDR2: LNHDA, SQIVND (reference sequence). Trimming took 7 bases from V and 3 from J; bases not matched to a gene: 5. The CDR3 loop spans 15 amino acids. The CDR3 coding sequence is TGTGCCAGTAATGAAGGACTAGCGGGCTACAATGAGCAGTTCTTC. Its protein is CASNEGLAGYNEQFF.

The chain links TRBV27 to TRBJ1-5; no reliable D call. The length of the CDR3 is 15 residues. The germline V and J ends were trimmed by 1 base and 1 base, with 8 bases remaining between them. The germline V gene has CDR1 MNHEY and CDR2 SMNVEV (reference sequence). CDR3: CASSLWGGSNQPQHF. The CDR3, as DNA: TGTGCCAGCAGTTTATGGGGAGGAAGCAATCAGCCCCAGCATTTT.

The rearrangement links TRBV11-3 to TRBJ2-2; 11 bases fit TRBD2. V shed 4 bases, J shed 1 base, and the junction held 2 bases outside the gene matches. Germline CDR1 is SGHNT and CDR2 is YENEEA. The CDR3 spans 16 residues. The CDR3 DNA follows: TGTGCCAGCAGCTCTGGGACTAGCGGGAACACCGGGGAGCTGTTTTTT. Translating gives CASSSGTSGNTGELFF. The full variable domain, with the rest looked up from reference TRBV11-3 and TRBJ2-2, is EAGVVQSPRYKIIEKKQPVAFWCNPISGHNTLYWYLQNLGQGPELLIRYENEEAVDDSQLPKDRFSAERLKGVDSTLKIQPAELGDSAVYLCASSSGTSGNTGELFFGEGSRLTVL.